A single T cell receptor beta chain is shown here with its context. This sample was taken from a study of cytomegalovirus exposure and HLA in healthy donors. On the study more broadly: Early released data had 80 million or so unique TCRs, all coming from HLA-typed donors.

In the PCR, 60 Vbeta and 13 Jbeta primers were used. TCRdb's table, derived via immunoSEQ multiplex PCR, lists solely in-frame clones and lacks some. The repertoire table contains 70,000 to 80,000 clones. Between the trimmed V and J ends, which lost 3 bases and 4 bases, there was a span of 7 bases. CDR1 and CDR2 from the germline V gene are SGDLS and YYNGEE. There are 13 residues in the CDR3. The chain has TRBV9 and TRBJ2-2; D remains ambiguous. This receptor was identified in a man aged 35 to 55 in good health and CMV-seronegative. The sequenced material came from PBMCs. The DNA for the CDR3 is TGTGCCAGCAGCGCCTACGTCACCGGGGAGCTGTTTTTT. Its protein is CASSAYVTGELFF.